Below, 11 T cell receptor beta chains from the same sample are listed, as sequenced in a study of blood T cell repertoires in COVID-19. Profiled with immunoSEQ multiplex PCR; TCRdb holds only in-frame clones, not every one. The sample lists around 100,000 clones; about three quarters were seen once. Sequencing was performed on peripheral blood. The receptors derive from an older man with acute or convalescent COVID-19.

The chain carries TRBV7-2 and TRBJ2-3; TRBD2 matches 7 bases. Per the germline V gene, CDR1 is SGHTA and CDR2 is FQGNSA. The CDR3 is 16 amino acids. After removal of 5 bases from V and 1 base from J, the junction contained 9 bases not matched to a gene. This CDR3 is CASSPSGARGTDTQYF. CDR3 sequence (DNA): TGTGCCAGCAGCCCGAGCGGGGCAAGGGGCACAGATACGCAGTATTTT.

The rearrangement joins TRBV4-2 to TRBJ1-3, with 8 bases lining up with TRBD1. CDR1 is LGHNA, CDR2 YNFKEQ, per germline. This CDR3 comprises 16 residues. V trimming: 0 bases; J trimming: 3 bases; junction bases outside the gene matches: 4. In DNA, the CDR3 is TGTGCCAGCAGCCAAGATGAGGGGACAGGTGGAAACACCATATATTTT. Amino acids: CASSQDEGTGGNTIYF.

This clone has ten or more counts. The chain recombines TRBV28 with TRBJ2-7; a weak D match, TRBD2 (5 bases). The germline V and J ends were trimmed by 4 bases and 0 bases, with 16 bases remaining between them. The CDR3 covers 16 residues. CDR1 and CDR2 from the germline V gene are MDHEN and SYDVKM. The CDR3 protein is CASSSPRAQSSYEQYF. CDR3 sequence (DNA): TGTGCCAGCAGTTCCCCGCGGGCGCAGAGCTCCTACGAGCAGTACTTC.

This chain connects TRBV7-2 to TRBJ2-1; D is uncertain. The CDR3 is made up of 11 amino acids. The V and J ends lost 0 bases and 10 bases respectively, with 4 bases between them. Germline CDR1 and CDR2: SGHTA and FQGNSA. The CDR3 bases are TGTGCCAGCAGCTTAGCGCGGGAGCAGTTCTTC. Translated: CASSLAREQFF.

This clone was seen only once. J is TRBJ2-3 and V is TRBV18; 7 bases are a match to TRBD1. Germline values: CDR1 KGHSH, CDR2 LQKENI. V lost 3 bases to trimming and J lost 3 bases; unmatched junction nucleotides: 6. The CDR3 is 15 residues long. As DNA, the CDR3 is TGTGCCAGCTCACCCGCGGACAGGCCTACAGATACGCAGTATTTT. Its translation is CASSPADRPTDTQYF.

The chain links TRBV19 to TRBJ1-2; tentative D call: TRBD1 (5 bases). Between the trimmed V and J ends, which lost 5 bases and 2 bases, there was a span of 12 bases. The length of the CDR3 is 14 residues. Germline loops: CDR1 LNHDA, CDR2 SQIVND (reference sequence). CDR3 coding DNA: TGTGCCAGTAGTGGGGGAGGGGACAACTATGGCTACACCTTC. It is translated as CASSGGGDNYGYTF.

This chain connects TRBV2 to TRBJ2-7, with D uncertain. The CDR3 length is 14 residues. The V and J ends lost 2 bases and 3 bases respectively, with 11 bases between them. Germline values: CDR1 SNHLY, CDR2 FYNNEI. The CDR3 bases are TGTGCCAGCAGTGAACACGGGTCGATCTACGAGCAGTACTTC. Protein sequence: CASSEHGSIYEQYF.

The chain couples TRBV7-2 to TRBJ2-2, with 8 positions matching TRBD1. With 5 bases clipped from V and 1 base from J, the junction kept 9 bases outside the gene matches. The CDR3 is 17 residues long. Germline V gene data show CDR1 as SGHTA and CDR2 as FQGNSA. The CDR3 bases are TGTGCCAGCAGCCCCGATATGACAGGGGTGAACACCGGGGAGCTGTTTTTT. This encodes CASSPDMTGVNTGELFF.

This sequence joins TRBV6-5 and TRBJ2-2, with a weak D call TRBD1 (5 bases). Trimming took off 8 bases at V and 0 bases at J, with 7 bases between the two ends. Germline CDR1 is MNHEY and CDR2 is SVGAGI. The CDR3 consists of 13 residues. CDR3 amino acids: CASGAPNTGELFF. The CDR3 coding sequence is TGTGCCAGCGGGGCCCCGAACACCGGGGAGCTGTTTTTT.

The chain employs TRBV28 and TRBJ2-6; 8 nucleotides align to TRBD1. CDR1 and CDR2 (germline): MDHEN, SYDVKM. The CDR3 runs 17 residues. V dropped 8 bases and J dropped 0; count of bases not matched to a gene: 9. The CDR3 nucleotides are TGTGCCAGCTTCACAGGGGGGATCTTCTCTGGGGCCAACGTCCTGACTTTC. It codes for CASFTGGIFSGANVLTF.

This clone was seen ten or more times. V usage is TRBV6-2 or TRBV6-3 and J usage is TRBJ2-2; D is uncertain. The CDR3 extends over 14 amino acids. V was shortened by 5 bases and J by 1 base, with 8 bases between the two germline ends. Germline V CDR1 and CDR2: MNHEY, SVGEGT. The CDR3 DNA is TGTGCCAGCAGTCCCCGACAGAACACCGGGGAGCTGTTTTTT. This codes for CASSPRQNTGELFF.